The next 15 T cell receptor beta chains were all read from a single sample in a study of molecular identifiers for immune sequencing clone quantification. TCRdb redid the calling of the PCR reads with MiXCR, one entry per CDR3 protein. Altogether under 800,000 distinct CDR3 sequences are present, about 25% being singletons, with the ten largest covering roughly 0.83%. The sequencing sample was made of naive CD8+ T cells from blood, with Jurkat cell RNA spiked in. Regarding subset: FACS-sorted CD8+CD4-CCR7+CD45RA+ naive T cells. These receptor sequences come from a human donor in good health. Some libraries in this study had Jurkat cell RNA spiked in.

This clonotype has just a few counts. The rearrangement joins TRBV7-2 to TRBJ2-5, with D tentatively TRBD1 or TRBD2 (5 bases each). Per germline, CDR1 SGHTA and CDR2 FQGNSA. The CDR3 contains 14 residues. Trimming shortened V by 3 bases and J by 4 bases, and 12 bases separated the two germline ends. The CDR3 is CASSFYLGGETQYF. CDR3 nucleotides: TGTGCCAGCAGCTTTTACCTTGGGGGAGAGACCCAGTACTTC. The full variable domain, with the rest looked up from reference TRBV7-2 and TRBJ2-5, is GAGVSQSPSNKVTEKGKDVELRCDPISGHTALYWYRQSLGQGLEFLIYFQGNSAPDKSGLPSDRFSAERTGGSVSTLTIQRTQQEDSAVYLCASSFYLGGETQYFGPGTRLLVL.

This clonotype was seen many times. The chain recombines TRBV28 with TRBJ2-3; 7 positions agree with TRBD1. V shed 2 bases and J 1 base; nucleotides not matched to a gene: 9. This CDR3 comprises 17 residues. Germline CDR1 reads MDHEN; CDR2 reads SYDVKM. CDR3: CASSLTPGGIGTDTQYF. The CDR3 nucleotides are TGTGCCAGCAGTTTAACACCAGGGGGAATAGGCACAGATACGCAGTATTTT. Combining the CDR3 with reference TRBV28 and TRBJ2-3 gives the whole variable domain DVKVTQSSRYLVKRTGEKVFLECVQDMDHENMFWYRQDPGLGLRLIYFSYDVKMKEKGDIPEGYSVSREKKERFSLILESASTNQTSMYLCASSLTPGGIGTDTQYFGPGTRLTVL.

J is TRBJ2-5 and V is TRBV9; D tentatively fits TRBD1 or TRBD2 (5 bases each). Germline V gives CDR1 SGDLS, CDR2 YYNGEE. The V and J ends lost 2 bases and 5 bases respectively, with 19 bases between them. The CDR3 spans 16 residues. The CDR3 spells CASSVEDTGRGETQYF. CDR3 bases: TGTGCCAGCAGCGTGGAGGATACAGGACGTGGGGAGACCCAGTACTTC.

This chain links TRBV5-6 with TRBJ2-1; 11 bases fit TRBD2. CDR3 size: 15 residues. Germline V CDR1 and CDR2: SGHDT, YYEEEE. Trimming cost V 3 bases and J 4 bases; bases outside gene matches: 3. The CDR3 DNA is TGTGCCAGCAGCTCCCGACTAGCGGGGTACAATGAGCAGTTCTTC. This encodes CASSSRLAGYNEQFF. Full variable domain (rest looked up from reference TRBV5-6 and TRBJ2-1): DAGVTQSPTHLIKTRGQQVTLRCSPKSGHDTVSWYQQALGQGPQFIFQYYEEEERQRGNFPDRFSGHQFPNYSSELNVNALLLGDSALYLCASSSRLAGYNEQFFGPGTRLTVL.

This clonotype was seen just once. A much larger clone differs from this one at a single base, so this may be a read error. The chain joins TRBV5-6 to TRBJ1-1; D call uncertain. Deletions cut 0 bases from V and 7 bases from J, with 10 bases between. The CDR3 sequence is 13 residues long. Germline loops: CDR1 SGHDT, CDR2 YYEEEE. The CDR3 bases are TGTGCCAGCAGCTTGGACGGACCCTTTGAAGCTTTCTTT. Protein: CASSLDGPFEAFF.

The table lists this clonotype with a few counts. One junction end does not reproduce the germline sequence, and a read error may be involved. V and J are TRBV7-9 and TRBJ1-4, with 7 bases identical to TRBD1. This CDR3 contains 15 residues. Per germline, CDR1 SEHNR and CDR2 FQNEAQ (reference sequence). CDR3 bases: TGTGCCAACAGCCCAGGGACAGCCACCGGGGAAAAACTGTTTTTT. Amino acid sequence: CANSPGTATGEKLFF.

This clonotype was seen only a few times. This chain links TRBV27 with TRBJ2-6, with D perhaps TRBD1 (6 bases). Germline-derived CDR1 and CDR2 are MNHEY and SMNVEV (reference sequence). V was shortened by 7 bases and J by 0 bases, with 13 bases between the two germline ends. The CDR3 totals 16 residues. CDR3 nucleotide sequence: TGTGCCAGCACCTTGGGGGCGCCCTCTGGGGCCAACGTCCTGACTTTC. It encodes CASTLGAPSGANVLTF. Full variable domain (remainder filled in from reference TRBV27 and TRBJ2-6): EAQVTQNPRYLITVTGKKLTVTCSQNMNHEYMSWYRQDPGLGLRQIYYSMNVEVTDKGDVPEGYKVSRKEKRNFPLILESPSPNQTSLYFCASTLGAPSGANVLTFGAGSRLTVL.

Many counts were recorded for this clonotype. The chain has TRBV6-2 or TRBV6-3 and TRBJ2-7; D unclear. V lost 0 bases and J 2 bases, leaving 2 bases between the germline ends. The CDR3 consists of 12 residues. Germline V gene data show CDR1 as MNHEY and CDR2 as SVGEGT. In DNA form, the CDR3 reads TGTGCCAGCAGTTACTCCCCCTACGAGCAGTACTTC. This translates into CASSYSPYEQYF.

This clonotype came up many times. The chain links TRBV11-2 to TRBJ2-3; D may be TRBD2 (6 bases). Germline values: CDR1 SGHAT, CDR2 FQNNGV. V was pared by 1 base and J by 1 base, with 9 bases between. CDR3 length equals 15 residues. The DNA for the CDR3 is TGTGCCAGCAGCTTAGGGCCGGGGGGCACAGATACGCAGTATTTT. Translation gives CASSLGPGGTDTQYF.

Regarding this clonotype: A read error is possible here, since a much larger clone lies one base away. The chain combines TRBV4-3 with TRBJ1-3; D gene ambiguous. V lost 0 bases and J lost 0, with 9 bases in between. Per the germline V gene, CDR1 is LGHNA and CDR2 is YSLEER. The CDR3 has 16 residues. The DNA for the CDR3 is TGCGCCAGCAGCCAAGATCCTGTTGGCTCTGGAAACACCATATATTTT. Its translation: CASSQDPVGSGNTIYF.

The chain carries TRBV12-3 or TRBV12-4 and TRBJ2-1; the D gene is possibly TRBD2 (6 bases). The CDR3 is made up of 16 amino acids. The ends were cut back, 6 bases at V and 7 bases at J, with 22 bases in the middle. Written as DNA, the CDR3 is TGTGCCAGCAGCAGATTCGGGTTCGACGGAGGGAATGAGCAGTTCTTC. It encodes CASSRFGFDGGNEQFF.

This clonotype was observed at least ten times. The V and J genes are TRBV24-1 and TRBJ1-1; the D is unclear. V lost 2 bases and J 1 base, leaving 4 bases between the germline ends. The CDR3 covers 13 residues. CDR1 is KGHDR, CDR2 SFDVKD, per germline. In DNA form, the CDR3 reads TGTGCCACCAGTGATTCGGGGAACACTGAAGCTTTCTTT. It is translated as CATSDSGNTEAFF.

This clonotype has just a few counts. This sequence joins TRBV19 and TRBJ1-1; a possible D gene is TRBD1 (5 bases). This CDR3 comprises 15 residues. Germline V gene lookup returns CDR1 LNHDA and CDR2 SQIVND (reference sequence). Trimming took off 0 bases at V and 4 bases at J, with 12 bases between the two ends. In DNA, the CDR3 is TGTGCCAGTAGTATAGATCAGGGCGGCGGCACTGAAGCTTTCTTT. This sequence encodes CASSIDQGGGTEAFF.

Details on this clonotype: This may arise from a read error, as a much more abundant clone is one base away. This rearrangement joins TRBV19 to TRBJ1-4, with D possibly TRBD1 on 6 matching bases. This CDR3 has 14 residues. Germline CDR1 and CDR2: LNHDA and SQIVND (reference sequence). The CDR3 loop is CASGTGQINENLFF. The CDR3 DNA is TGTGCCAGTGGAACAGGACAGATTAATGAAAACCTGTTTTTT.

This clonotype was detected many times. The CDR3, as DNA: TGTGCCAGTAGTGTGGACATCGCTAGCAATCAGCCCCAGCATTTT. It translates to CASSVDIASNQPQHF. The chain joins TRBV19 to TRBJ1-5, with D possibly TRBD1 on 5 matching bases. Germline-derived CDR1 and CDR2 are LNHDA and SQIVND (reference sequence). This CDR3 spans 15 amino acids. Trimming removed 5 bases at V and 0 bases at J, with 11 bases between.